These T cell receptor beta chains were read from a single sample in a study of PD-1 blockade in classical Hodgkin lymphoma. The protocol was immunoSEQ multiplex PCR, while the TCRdb copy is restricted to in-frame clones and leaves out a portion. Of 95,000 to 120,000 clones in the sample, approximately 90% were seen once. This material consisted of peripheral blood mononuclear cells (PBMCs), taken before the second cycle of nivolumab. The origin of the receptors is a human donor with classical Hodgkin lymphoma. The CDR3 runs from the conserved cysteine through the conserved F or W. A D gene is named only where the DNA matches it firmly. Only part of the rows carry a size: once, few, many, or a class if the clone is expanded.

v_gene: TRBV6-5
d_gene: .
len: 14
abundance: .
j_gene: TRBJ1-1
CDR3aa: CASSYLGGPNEAFF
CDR3nt: TGTGCCAGCAGTTACTTAGGAGGGCCTAATGAAGCTTTCTTT

v_gene: TRBV7-2
d_gene: .
len: 15
abundance: .
j_gene: TRBJ2-7
CDR3aa: CASTIRSPGPYEQYF
CDR3nt: TGTGCCAGCACCATCCGAAGCCCCGGGCCCTACGAGCAGTACTTC

v_gene: TRBV11-2
d_gene: TRBD2
len: 16
abundance: .
j_gene: TRBJ2-2
CDR3aa: CASSLGSGRATGELFF
CDR3nt: TGTGCCAGCAGCTTAGGTAGCGGGAGGGCAACCGGGGAGCTGTTTTTT

v_gene: TRBV5-5
d_gene: .
len: 15
abundance: .
j_gene: TRBJ2-5
CDR3aa: CASSDQPGPQETQYF
CDR3nt: TGTGCCAGCAGCGACCAACCGGGACCACAAGAGACCCAGTACTTC

v_gene: TRBV19
d_gene: TRBD1
len: 13
abundance: few
j_gene: TRBJ1-1
CDR3aa: CASQSRGHTEAFF
CDR3nt: TGTGCCAGCCAAAGCAGGGGGCACACTGAAGCTTTCTTT

v_gene: TRBV6-5
d_gene: TRBD2
len: 15
abundance: .
j_gene: TRBJ2-7
CDR3aa: CASSYSASGSYEQYF
CDR3nt: TGTGCCAGCAGTTACTCGGCTAGCGGGTCCTACGAGCAGTACTTC

v_gene: TRBV18
d_gene: TRBD1
len: 13
abundance: once
j_gene: TRBJ1-2
CDR3aa: CASSPDRDYGYTF
CDR3nt: TGTGCCAGCTCCCCGGACAGGGACTATGGCTACACCTTC

v_gene: TRBV19
d_gene: .
len: 13
abundance: .
j_gene: TRBJ1-2
CDR3aa: CASSPAGPYGYTF
CDR3nt: TGTGCCAGTAGTCCGGCGGGGCCATATGGCTACACCTTC

v_gene: TRBV28
d_gene: .
len: 19
abundance: .
j_gene: TRBJ1-5
CDR3aa: CASSLRGQRPPYSNQPQHF
CDR3nt: TGTGCCAGCAGTTTACGGGGCCAGAGACCCCCGTATAGCAATCAGCCCCAGCATTTT

v_gene: TRBV7-2
d_gene: TRBD1
len: 15
abundance: .
j_gene: TRBJ2-1
CDR3aa: CASSRDRGLGNEQFF
CDR3nt: TGTGCCAGCAGCAGGGACAGGGGGCTCGGTAATGAGCAGTTCTTC

v_gene: TRBV28
d_gene: TRBD1
len: 15
abundance: .
j_gene: TRBJ2-6
CDR3aa: CASTLDRVKGGVLTF
CDR3nt: TGTGCCAGCACCCTTGACAGGGTAAAGGGCGGGGTCCTGACTTTC

v_gene: TRBV5-4
d_gene: .
len: 13
abundance: once
j_gene: TRBJ1-1
CDR3aa: CASSLIGTIEAFF
CDR3nt: TGTGCCAGCAGCTTGATCGGGACTATTGAAGCTTTCTTT

v_gene: TRBV7-2
d_gene: .
len: 15
abundance: .
j_gene: TRBJ2-2
CDR3aa: CASSEMVAATGELFF
CDR3nt: TGTGCCAGCAGCGAGATGGTAGCGGCTACCGGGGAGCTGTTTTTT

v_gene: TRBV27
d_gene: TRBD1
len: 16
abundance: .
j_gene: TRBJ2-7
CDR3aa: CASSLSGTGGVCEQYF
CDR3nt: TGTGCCAGCAGTTTATCGGGGACAGGGGGCGTCTGCGAGCAGTACTTC

v_gene: TRBV6-5
d_gene: .
len: 12
abundance: .
j_gene: TRBJ1-4
CDR3aa: CASKRGDEKLFF
CDR3nt: TGTGCCAGCAAGAGGGGCGATGAAAAACTGTTTTTT

v_gene: TRBV7-9
d_gene: TRBD2
len: 18
abundance: .
j_gene: TRBJ2-1
CDR3aa: CASSSETLLAGDANEQFF
CDR3nt: TGTGCCAGCAGCTCTGAAACCCTCCTAGCGGGAGACGCCAATGAGCAGTTCTTC

v_gene: TRBV18
d_gene: TRBD1
len: 14
abundance: .
j_gene: TRBJ2-7
CDR3aa: CASEGGDRAYEQYF
CDR3nt: TGTGCCAGCGAGGGTGGGGACAGAGCCTACGAGCAGTACTTC